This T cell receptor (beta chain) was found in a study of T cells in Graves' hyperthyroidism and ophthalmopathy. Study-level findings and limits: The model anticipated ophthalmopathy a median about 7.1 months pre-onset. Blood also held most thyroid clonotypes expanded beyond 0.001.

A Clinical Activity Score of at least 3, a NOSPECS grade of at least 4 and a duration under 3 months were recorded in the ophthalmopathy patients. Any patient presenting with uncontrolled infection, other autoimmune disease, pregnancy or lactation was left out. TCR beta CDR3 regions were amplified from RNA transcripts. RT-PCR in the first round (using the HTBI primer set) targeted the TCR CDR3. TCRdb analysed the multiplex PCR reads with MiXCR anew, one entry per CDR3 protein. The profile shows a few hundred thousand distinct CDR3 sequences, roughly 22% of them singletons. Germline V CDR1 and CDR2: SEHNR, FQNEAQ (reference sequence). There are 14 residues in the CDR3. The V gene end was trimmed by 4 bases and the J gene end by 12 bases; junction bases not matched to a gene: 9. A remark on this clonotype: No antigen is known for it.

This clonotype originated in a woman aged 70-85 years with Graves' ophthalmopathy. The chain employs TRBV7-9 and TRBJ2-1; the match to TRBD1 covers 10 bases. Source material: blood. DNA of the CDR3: TGTGCCAGCAGCTCCCTCGGGACAGGGGTTACGCAGTTCTTC. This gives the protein CASSSLGTGVTQFF.